This T cell receptor beta chain was captured by sequencing in a study of T cell repertoires in cytomegalovirus infection. Across the whole study: Through public TCR beta signatures, both CMV infection and matching HLA type were indicated.

This clonotype has at least ten counts. Its antigen remains unknown. TCRdb re-derived calls from the reads in MiXCR, one entry per CDR3 protein. The data hold 200,000 to 300,000 distinct CDR3 sequences, with roughly 10% observed a single time. CDR1 is SGHTA, CDR2 FQGNSA, per germline. V was clipped by 6 bases and J by 0 bases; unmatched bases: 5. The CDR3 loop spans 15 amino acids. The study's findings and limits: Of the TCR beta families, the public ones yielded a cumulative frequency that identified carriers of CMV plus the relevant HLA.

What was sequenced was PBMCs. This receptor was identified in a human donor in good health (CMV status not recorded). Some clones in this sample may be carry-over from other donors' samples. The J gene is TRBJ2-1, the V gene TRBV7-2, with 7 bases identical to TRBD1. The CDR3 is CASRLDRSSYNEQFF. CDR3 DNA sequence: TGTGCCAGCAGACTGGACAGGAGCTCCTACAATGAGCAGTTCTTC. Looking up the rest from reference TRBV7-2 and TRBJ2-1 gives the full variable domain: GAGVSQSPSNKVTEKGKDVELRCDPISGHTALYWYRQSLGQGLEFLIYFQGNSAPDKSGLPSDRFSAERTGGSVSTLTIQRTQQEDSAVYLCASRLDRSSYNEQFFGPGTRLTVL.